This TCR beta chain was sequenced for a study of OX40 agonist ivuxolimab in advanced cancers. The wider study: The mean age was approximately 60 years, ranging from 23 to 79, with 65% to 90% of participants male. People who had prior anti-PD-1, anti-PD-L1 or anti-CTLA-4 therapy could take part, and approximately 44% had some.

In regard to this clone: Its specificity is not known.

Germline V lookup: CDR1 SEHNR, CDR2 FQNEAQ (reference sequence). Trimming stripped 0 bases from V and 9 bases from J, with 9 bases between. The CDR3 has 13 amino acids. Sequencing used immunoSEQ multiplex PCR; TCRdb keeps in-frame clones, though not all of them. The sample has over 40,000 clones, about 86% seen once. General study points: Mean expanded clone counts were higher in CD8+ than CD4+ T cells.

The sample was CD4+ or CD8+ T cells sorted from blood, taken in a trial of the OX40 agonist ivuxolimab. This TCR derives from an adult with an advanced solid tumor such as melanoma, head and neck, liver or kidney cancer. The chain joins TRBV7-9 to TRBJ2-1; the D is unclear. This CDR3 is CASSLASWGEQFF. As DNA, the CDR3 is TGTGCCAGCAGCTTAGCGTCATGGGGTGAGCAGTTCTTC.